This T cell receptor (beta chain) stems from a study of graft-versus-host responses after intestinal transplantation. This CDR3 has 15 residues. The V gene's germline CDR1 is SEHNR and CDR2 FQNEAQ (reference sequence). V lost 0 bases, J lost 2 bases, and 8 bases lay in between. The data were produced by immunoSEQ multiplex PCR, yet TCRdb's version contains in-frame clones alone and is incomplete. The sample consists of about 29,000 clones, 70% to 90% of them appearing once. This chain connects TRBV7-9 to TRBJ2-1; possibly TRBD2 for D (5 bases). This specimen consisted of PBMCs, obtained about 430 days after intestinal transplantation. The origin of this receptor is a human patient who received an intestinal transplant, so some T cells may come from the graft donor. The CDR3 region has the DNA TGTGCCAGCAGCTTAGCTCGGGGTCCCTACAATGAGCAGTTCTTC. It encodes CASSLARGPYNEQFF.